The 27 T cell receptor beta chains given below trace back to one sample, sequenced in a study of blood T cells in healthy people across ages. For the second PCR, which ran for 7 to 11 cycles, a sample-barcoded 5' primer and a J-beta primer mix were used. TCRdb recomputed calls from the 5' RACE reads with MiXCR, one row per CDR3 protein. The sample includes about 730,000 distinct CDR3 sequences, 43% of them seen just once. The specimen sequenced was blood. These receptors were obtained from a woman in her sixties or seventies in good health.

This chain joins TRBV28 and TRBJ2-1, with TRBD1 matching 9 bases. Germline CDR1 is MDHEN and CDR2 is SYDVKM. J was trimmed by 4 bases and V by 5 bases; bases with no gene match: 6. The CDR3 loop spans 15 amino acids. This CDR3 reads CASSPTGGPYNEQFF. The DNA of the CDR3 is TGTGCCAGCAGTCCCACAGGGGGCCCGTACAATGAGCAGTTCTTC.

The V and J genes are TRBV28 and TRBJ2-7; TRBD1 agrees at 12 bases. The germline gives CDR1 MDHEN, CDR2 SYDVKM. This CDR3 has 16 amino acids. V lost 4 bases, J lost 6 bases, and 10 bases stayed unmatched. The chain's CDR3 is CASSSGTGDRGREQYF. The CDR3 DNA is TGTGCCAGCAGTTCCGGGACAGGGGACAGGGGGCGCGAGCAGTACTTC.

A remark on this clonotype: A clone one base away is much larger, so this may be a read error. This chain connects TRBV30 to TRBJ2-5, with D possibly being TRBD2 (5 bases). Germline lookup yields CDR1 GTSNPN and CDR2 SVGIG (reference sequence). This CDR3 region has 12 residues. CDR3 DNA sequence: TGTGCCGGGAGTGTATCCCTAGAGACCCAGTACTTC. Protein sequence: CAGSVSLETQYF. The whole variable domain, filled in from reference TRBV30 and TRBJ2-5, reads SQTIHQWPATLVQPVGSPLSLECTVEGTSNPNLYWYRQAAGRGLQLLFYSVGIGQISSEVPQNLSASRPQDRQFILSSKKLLLSDSGFYLCAGSVSLETQYFGPGTRLLVL.

The rearrangement joins TRBV6-1 to TRBJ1-6, with TRBD1 matching 8 bases. This CDR3 spans 14 amino acids. CDR1 is MNHNS, CDR2 SASEGT, per germline. V lost 3 bases, J lost 7 bases, and 2 bases stayed unmatched. CDR3 nucleotides: TGTGCCAGCAGTGACGGACAGGGAAATTCACCCCTCCACTTT. Translation: CASSDGQGNSPLHF.

At least ten counts were recorded for this clonotype. V usage is TRBV12-3 or TRBV12-4 and J usage is TRBJ2-3, with D unresolved. The CDR3 consists of 12 residues. Trimming took off 3 bases at V and 8 bases at J, with 9 bases between the two ends. CDR3: CASSFSFGTQYF. The CDR3 bases are TGTGCCAGCAGTTTTAGTTTTGGTACGCAGTATTTT.

The table lists this clonotype with many counts. The chain recombines TRBV9 with TRBJ2-1; D perhaps matches TRBD2 (5 bases). V lost 0 bases, J lost 0 bases, and 7 bases lay in between. In germline, CDR1 is SGDLS, CDR2 YYNGEE. The CDR3 runs 15 residues. The CDR3 spells CASSVEADSYNEQFF. The DNA of the CDR3 is TGTGCCAGCAGCGTAGAAGCGGACTCCTACAATGAGCAGTTCTTC.

The sample holds a few counts of this clonotype. The CDR3 sequence is CSASGTSGGASVTDTQYF. CDR3 nucleotide sequence: TGCAGTGCTTCCGGGACTAGCGGGGGCGCGTCTGTCACAGATACGCAGTATTTT. The V and J genes are TRBV20-1 and TRBJ2-3, with TRBD2 matching 14 bases. CDR3 length: 18 residues. V shed 5 bases and J 2 bases; nucleotides not matched to a gene: 12. Germline loops: CDR1 DFQATT, CDR2 SNEGSKA (reference sequence).

About this clonotype itself: One base away lies a much larger clone, so this may be a sequencing read error. This chain uses TRBV25-1 with TRBJ2-4, with D perhaps being TRBD1 or TRBD2 (5 bases each). Trimming cost V 3 bases and J 3 bases, with 18 bases left between them. This CDR3 has 17 amino acids. CDR1 is MGHDK, CDR2 SYGVNS, per germline. CDR3 DNA sequence: TGTGCCAGCAGTGACCGGGACGACGCCTTCAGCAAAAACATTCAGTACTTC. Protein sequence: CASSDRDDAFSKNIQYF.

This chain links TRBV11-1 with TRBJ2-4, with D possibly TRBD2 on 6 matching bases. The germline V gene has CDR1 SGHAT and CDR2 FQDESV (reference sequence). The V end lost 1 base, the J end lost 9 bases, and 13 bases lay between the germline ends. The CDR3 length is 14 residues. The CDR3 here is CASSLESGRSIQYF. In DNA, the CDR3 is TGTGCCAGCAGCTTAGAGTCTGGGAGGTCCATTCAGTACTTC. The complete variable domain, with remaining parts taken from reference TRBV11-1 and TRBJ2-4, reads EAEVAQSPRYKITEKSQAVAFWCDPISGHATLYWYRQILGQGPELLVQFQDESVVDDSQLPKDRFSAERLKGVDSTLKIQPAELGDSAMYLCASSLESGRSIQYFGAGTRLSVL.

This clonotype was detected ten times or more. The chain links TRBV4-1 to TRBJ1-5; 7 bases line up with TRBD1. Germline V gene data show CDR1 as MGHRA and CDR2 as YSYEKL. Germline trimming cut 5 bases from V and 4 bases from J; bases unmatched to any gene: 8. This CDR3 has 15 residues. The CDR3 region has the DNA TGCGCCAGCAGCGACACAGGGGATCCAAATCAGCCCCAGCATTTT. Its protein product is CASSDTGDPNQPQHF.

This clonotype was seen at least ten times. V and J are TRBV9 and TRBJ1-6, with 7 bases fitting TRBD1. V lost 0 bases, J lost 10 bases, and 4 bases stayed unmatched. Germline V CDR1 and CDR2: SGDLS, YYNGEE. The CDR3 is made up of 14 amino acids. The CDR3 nucleotides are TGTGCCAGCAGCGTAGAAGGGGGCGGATCACCCCTCCACTTT. Translation: CASSVEGGGSPLHF.

The chain combines TRBV20-1 with TRBJ2-5; D unclear. The CDR3 spans 14 residues. From germline, CDR1 is DFQATT and CDR2 SNEGSKA (reference sequence). V dropped 3 bases and J dropped 5 bases, with 16 bases sitting between them. The CDR3: CSARAQVSGETQYF. The CDR3 DNA reads TGCAGTGCTAGGGCCCAAGTCTCCGGGGAGACCCAGTACTTC.

Only one count was recorded for this clonotype. This chain uses TRBV5-1 with TRBJ2-1; D possibly matches TRBD1 or TRBD2 (6 bases each). CDR1 and CDR2 (germline): SGHRS, YFSETQ. The CDR3 totals 15 residues. V lost 0 bases and J lost 10, with 17 bases in between. The CDR3 sequence: CASSLAGGGWREQFF. The CDR3 DNA sequence: TGCGCCAGCAGCTTGGCAGGAGGGGGGTGGAGGGAGCAGTTCTTC.

The J gene is TRBJ2-7, the V gene TRBV6-2 or TRBV6-3; 7 nucleotides line up with TRBD1. CDR1 and CDR2 (germline): MNHEY, SVGEGT. V shed 11 bases, J shed 3 bases, and the junction held 7 bases outside the gene matches. This CDR3 is 12 amino acids long. The CDR3 DNA is TGTGCCTCCGGGACAGTTGTCTACGAGCAGTACTTC. This translates into CASGTVVYEQYF.

This rearrangement joins TRBV20-1 to TRBJ1-1; no reliable D call. CDR3 length equals 9 residues. Germline lookup yields CDR1 DFQATT and CDR2 SNEGSKA (reference sequence). The V gene lost 7 bases and the J gene lost 8 bases, with 8 bases spanning the gap. The CDR3 DNA is TGCAGTGTAGGTTTAGAAGCTTTCTTT. Residues: CSVGLEAFF.

This sequence joins TRBV27 and TRBJ2-6; 10 bases fit TRBD1. CDR1 is MNHEY and CDR2 is SMNVEV in the germline V gene (reference sequence). J gave up 0 bases and V 7 bases, and 9 bases lay outside the gene matches. This CDR3 is built from 18 residues. The CDR3 spells CASKRQGQGISGANVLTF. For the CDR3, the DNA is TGTGCCAGCAAACGACAGGGACAGGGGATCTCTGGGGCCAACGTCCTGACTTTC.

This rearrangement joins TRBV2 to TRBJ2-7, with 7 bases matching TRBD1. The trim removed 6 bases at V and 4 bases at J, leaving 6 bases unmatched. Germline values: CDR1 SNHLY, CDR2 FYNNEI. CDR3 length equals 13 residues. The CDR3 sequence is CASSTDRAYEQYF. Written as DNA, the CDR3 is TGTGCCAGCAGCACCGACAGGGCGTACGAGCAGTACTTC.

This clonotype was counted at least ten times. The chain combines TRBV3-1 with TRBJ1-5; no clear D. CDR3 length: 13 amino acids. Looked up from germline, CDR1 is LGHDT and CDR2 is YNNKEL (reference sequence). Trimming took off 4 bases at V and 4 bases at J, with 8 bases between the two ends. The CDR3 region is CASSLRSNQPQHF. The CDR3 DNA is TGTGCCAGCAGCCTCCGATCGAATCAGCCCCAGCATTTT.

In this sample, this clonotype turned up a few times. This chain links TRBV29-1 with TRBJ1-1, with D maybe TRBD1 (5 bases). CDR3 length: 14 amino acids. Looked up from germline, CDR1 is SQVTM and CDR2 is ANQGSEA. V shed 4 bases and J shed 4 bases, with 16 bases lying between them. DNA for the CDR3: TGCAGCGTTGGGGGATTGGGGGGATTCACTGAAGCTTTCTTT. Protein sequence: CSVGGLGGFTEAFF.

The chain recombines TRBV9 with TRBJ2-1; a weak D match, TRBD2 (6 bases). Germline loops: CDR1 SGDLS, CDR2 YYNGEE. Trimming removed 0 bases from V and 7 bases from J, with 8 bases in between. The CDR3 extends over 13 amino acids. The CDR3 here is CASSVVAGNEQFF. The CDR3 DNA sequence: TGTGCCAGCAGCGTAGTCGCGGGGAATGAGCAGTTCTTC.

This clonotype was picked up many times. The CDR3 DNA sequence: TGTGCCAGCAGCCCAGGGACACAGGGTGGGGAGACCCAGTACTTC. Translation gives CASSPGTQGGETQYF. The V and J genes are TRBV7-6 and TRBJ2-5; weak D call: TRBD1 (6 bases). Germline loops: CDR1 SGHVS, CDR2 FNYEAQ. V was trimmed by 5 bases and J by 5 bases, leaving 18 bases between them. This CDR3 comprises 15 residues.

This clonotype was seen a few times. The J gene is TRBJ2-3, the V gene TRBV18; D is unclear. The CDR3 sequence is 14 residues long. V shed 1 base and J shed 3 bases, with 8 bases lying between them. Germline V CDR1 and CDR2: KGHSH, LQKENI. The CDR3 loop reads CASSPRQQTDTQYF. The CDR3 DNA reads as TGTGCCAGCTCACCACGGCAGCAGACAGATACGCAGTATTTT.

This clonotype was counted a few times. This chain connects TRBV20-1 to TRBJ2-4, with no clear D. This CDR3 is 14 amino acids long. The germline gives CDR1 DFQATT, CDR2 SNEGSKA (reference sequence). V was shortened by 5 bases and J by 5 bases, with 16 bases between the two germline ends. Here the CDR3 DNA reads TGCAGTGCTTATCAGGCCCAGCAAGAAAACATTCAGTACTTC. Its translation is CSAYQAQQENIQYF.

A few counts support this clonotype. The J gene is TRBJ2-6, the V gene TRBV20-1; 8 nucleotides agree with TRBD1. V lost 4 bases and J lost 0; bases outside the gene matches: 5. CDR1 and CDR2 from the germline V gene are DFQATT and SNEGSKA (reference sequence). This CDR3 contains 16 residues. CDR3 in DNA: TGCAGTGCTAACCGGGACAGGTACTCTGGGGCCAACGTCCTGACTTTC. It translates to CSANRDRYSGANVLTF.

This clonotype showed up just a few times. CDR3 residues: CASSASGQGINEQFF. The CDR3 region has the DNA TGTGCCAGCAGTGCATCGGGACAGGGTATCAATGAGCAGTTCTTC. The V gene is TRBV6-1, the J gene TRBJ2-1, with 9 positions matching TRBD1. The CDR3 loop spans 15 amino acids. Germline trimming cut 4 bases from V and 6 bases from J; bases unmatched to any gene: 7. Germline V gene sequence: CDR1 MNHNS, CDR2 SASEGT.

This clonotype was recorded a few times. As DNA, the CDR3 is TGTGCCAGCAGCCGGGAGGGGGGGGAAAAACTGTTTTTT. Protein: CASSREGGEKLFF. The chain recombines TRBV7-2 with TRBJ1-4; TRBD1 might be the D (6 bases). This CDR3 has 13 residues. Germline values: CDR1 SGHTA, CDR2 FQGNSA. V was clipped by 5 bases and J by 8 bases, with 12 bases between them.

This clonotype showed up just a few times. The chain joins TRBV6-1 to TRBJ1-1; D perhaps matches TRBD1 (6 bases). The CDR3 is 16 residues long. CDR1 and CDR2 (germline): MNHNS, SASEGT. The V end lost 2 bases, the J end lost 5 bases, and 18 bases lay between the germline ends. CDR3 in amino acids: CASSERGGRSGTEAFF. CDR3 DNA sequence: TGTGCCAGCAGTGAACGTGGGGGGCGATCAGGGACTGAAGCTTTCTTT.